These T cell receptor beta chains were read from a single sample in a study of T cell responses to AZD1222 COVID-19 vaccine. Sequencing used immunoSEQ multiplex PCR; TCRdb keeps in-frame clones, though not all of them. The sample lists approximately 100,000 clones, 85% to 90% occurring once. The specimen was peripheral blood, collected on day 0 of AZD1222 vaccination. The receptors originated from an adult in good health. CDR3s include the opening cysteine and the closing phenylalanine or tryptophan. The D gene is left open where the match is weak. Expanded clones get a size class; other rows say once, few or many, or leave the size out.

clone_size d_call j_call v_call cdr3_aa cdr3_nt
NA TRBD1 TRBJ1-2 TRBV3-1/TRBV3-2 CASTPGQGNYGYTF TGTGCCAGCACCCCGGGACAGGGGAACTATGGCTACACCTTC
NA TRBD2 TRBJ2-1 TRBV4-2 CASSQRLGLAGYNEQFF TGTGCCAGCAGCCAAAGACTCGGACTAGCGGGATACAATGAGCAGTTCTTC
once NA TRBJ1-4 TRBV5-4 CASSRGGLEEKLFF TGTGCCAGCAGCAGGGGTGGCTTGGAGGAAAAACTGTTTTTT
NA NA TRBJ1-1 TRBV7-3 CASSLRGENTEAFF TGTGCCAGCAGCTTAAGAGGGGAGAACACTGAAGCTTTCTTT
NA TRBD2 TRBJ2-5 TRBV4-2 CASSLQISAGDGETQYF TGTGCCAGCAGCCTCCAGATTTCGGCGGGGGACGGAGAGACCCAGTACTTC
NA NA TRBJ2-7 TRBV28 CASKGYQGLVEQYF TGTGCCAGCAAAGGGTATCAGGGGCTAGTCGAGCAGTACTTC
NA NA TRBJ2-7 TRBV28 CASSVNYEQYF TGTGCCAGCAGTGTAAATTACGAGCAGTACTTC
few NA TRBJ1-1 TRBV7-2 CASSLTAASTNTEAFF TGTGCCAGCAGCTTGACCGCTGCTTCGACGAACACTGAAGCTTTCTTT
NA NA TRBJ1-4 TRBV11-2 CASSFPGEKLFF TGTGCCAGCAGCTTTCCGGGAGAAAAACTGTTTTTT
NA NA TRBJ2-3 TRBV5-1 CASSLAAGEFRDTQYF TGCGCCAGCAGCTTGGCAGCAGGGGAGTTTAGAGATACGCAGTATTTT
once TRBD1 TRBJ2-1 TRBV9 CASSRFRTGGNEQFF TGTGCCAGCAGCAGATTCAGGACAGGGGGAAATGAGCAGTTCTTC
NA NA TRBJ1-2 TRBV6-4 CASTAQGGADYGYTF TGTGCCAGTACAGCCCAGGGAGGGGCGGACTATGGCTACACCTTC
NA TRBD1 TRBJ1-1 TRBV6-6 CASRSRQGAGTEAFF TGTGCCAGCAGGAGCCGACAGGGGGCGGGCACTGAAGCTTTCTTT
NA NA TRBJ1-4 TRBV6-1 CASSERAGRRFNEILFF TGTGCCAGCAGTGAACGGGCAGGGAGGAGGTTTAATGAAATTCTGTTTTTT
NA NA TRBJ2-1 TRBV7-8 CASSPLKRRGSNEQFF TGTGCCAGCAGCCCCCTTAAACGGCGGGGCAGCAATGAGCAGTTCTTC
NA NA TRBJ1-1 TRBV6-5 CASNEGPEAFF TGTGCCAGCAACGAGGGGCCTGAAGCTTTCTTT